The clone carrying this T cell receptor beta chain appeared a few times. Its matching antigen is unknown. The use of a sample-barcoded 5' primer and a J-beta primer mix characterized a second PCR of about 7 to 12 cycles. With 12 random nucleotides, a template-switch adaptor tagged each individual cDNA molecule. TCRdb used MiXCR to reprocess the 5' RACE reads, holding one entry per CDR3 protein. The sample shows 1.5 million to 2 million distinct CDR3 sequences, 28% of them seen only once. This sample is part of a study of blood T cells in healthy people across ages. CDR3 length: 13 residues. The V end was cut by 10 bases, the J end by 5 bases, with 17 bases between. Whole-study findings and limits: The recorded TCR beta diversity per million T cells decreased in a roughly linear manner with age.

This clonotype was sampled from a woman in her twenties or thirties in good health. Material for sequencing was blood. This chain connects TRBV12-3 or TRBV12-4 to TRBJ1-1, with D possibly being TRBD1 (6 bases). CDR3 DNA: TGTGCCACCGACAAATCGGGGGCAACTGAAGCTTTCTTT. Translated, it gives CATDKSGATEAFF.